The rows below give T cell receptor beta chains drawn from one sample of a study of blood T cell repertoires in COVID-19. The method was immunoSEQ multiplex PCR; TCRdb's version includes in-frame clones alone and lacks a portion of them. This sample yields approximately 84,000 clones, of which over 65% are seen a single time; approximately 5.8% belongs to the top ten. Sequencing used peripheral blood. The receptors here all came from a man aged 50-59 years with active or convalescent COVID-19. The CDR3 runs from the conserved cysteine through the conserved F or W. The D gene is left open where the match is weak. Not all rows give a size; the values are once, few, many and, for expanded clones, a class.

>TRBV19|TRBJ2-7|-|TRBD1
TGTGCCAGTAGCACCGGGACAGGGGCCTACGAGCAGTACTTC
CASSTGTGAYEQYF
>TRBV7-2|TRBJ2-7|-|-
TGTGCCAGCAGCTGGGGGGGCCGGTCCTACGAGCAGTACTTC
CASSWGGRSYEQYF
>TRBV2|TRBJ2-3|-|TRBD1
TGTGCCAGCAGGAGGGAAGGGGGCAGCACAGATACGCAGTATTTT
CASRREGGSTDTQYF
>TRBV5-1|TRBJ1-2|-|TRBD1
TGCGCCAGCAGCCCGTTGACAGGGTCGAAATATGGCTACACCTTC
CASSPLTGSKYGYTF
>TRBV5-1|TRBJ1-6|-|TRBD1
TGCGCCAGCAGCTTACAGGGGTCCAGCTCCTATAATTCACCCCTCCACTTT
CASSLQGSSSYNSPLHF
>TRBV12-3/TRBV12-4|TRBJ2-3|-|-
TGTGCCAGCAACCTTCCGCAGGGAGATACGCAGTATTTT
CASNLPQGDTQYF
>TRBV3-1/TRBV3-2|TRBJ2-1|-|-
TGTGCCAGCAGCCTCCTCACCAGGACTGGACAGTTCTTC
CASSLLTRTGQFF
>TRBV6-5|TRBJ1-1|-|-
TGTGCCAGCAGTATGACAGTCGTGAACACTGAAGCTTTCTTT
CASSMTVVNTEAFF
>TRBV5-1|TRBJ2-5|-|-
TGCGCCAGCAGCTTGGGTGCCACGAGGGAGACCCAGTACTTC
CASSLGATRETQYF
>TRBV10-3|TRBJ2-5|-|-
TGTGCCATCAGTGAGTCGCAGGCCCAAGAGACCCAGTACTTC
CAISESQAQETQYF
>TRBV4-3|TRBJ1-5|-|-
TGCGCCAGCAGCCAAGATCATCGGCAGGGAAATCAGCCCCAGCATTTT
CASSQDHRQGNQPQHF
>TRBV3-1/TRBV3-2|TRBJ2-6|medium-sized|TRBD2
TGTGCCAGCAGCCAAGCTAGCGGGGTAGCTGGGGCCAACGTCCTGACTTTC
CASSQASGVAGANVLTF
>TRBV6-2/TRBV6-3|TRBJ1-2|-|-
TGTGCCAGCAGTGGTAGCGGAGAAGCTTATGGCTACACCTTC
CASSGSGEAYGYTF
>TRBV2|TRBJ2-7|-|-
TGTGCCAGCGGCTCTAGGAGGGCAAACGAGCAGTACTTC
CASGSRRANEQYF
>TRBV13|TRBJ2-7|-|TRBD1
TGTGCCAGCAGCTTAGAGGACAGGGTTGAGCAGTACTTC
CASSLEDRVEQYF
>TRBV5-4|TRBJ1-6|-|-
TGTGCCAGCAGCTCAGGGGTTCCTTACAATTCACCCCTCCACTTT
CASSSGVPYNSPLHF
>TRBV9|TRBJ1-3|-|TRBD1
TGTGCCAGCAGCGCCCAACAGGGGCAGAGTTCTGGAAACACCATATATTTT
CASSAQQGQSSGNTIYF
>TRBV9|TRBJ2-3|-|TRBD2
TGTGCCAGCAGCGCCTCTAGCGGGGGGGCGGGAGATACGCAGTATTTT
CASSASSGGAGDTQYF
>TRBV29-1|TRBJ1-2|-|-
TGCAGCGTTTACGGGGGGGATATCTATGGCTACACCTTC
CSVYGGDIYGYTF
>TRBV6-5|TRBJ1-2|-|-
TGTGCCAGCAGTCCCGTGGGCAACTATGGCTACACCTTC
CASSPVGNYGYTF
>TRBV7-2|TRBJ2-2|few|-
TGTGCCAGCAGCTTACGTTCGTCCTCCGGGGAGCTGTTTTTT
CASSLRSSSGELFF
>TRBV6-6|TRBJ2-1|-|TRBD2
TGTGCCAGCAGGCCGAGCGGGACTAACAATGAGCAGTTCTTC
CASRPSGTNNEQFF
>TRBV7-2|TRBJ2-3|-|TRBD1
TGTGCCAGCAGTTCCCTGGGGCAGGGGGCCACAGATACGCAGTATTTT
CASSSLGQGATDTQYF
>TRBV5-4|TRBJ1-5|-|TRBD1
TGTGCCAGCCATGACAGGGGGGCTCGTCAGCCCCAGCATTTT
CASHDRGARQPQHF
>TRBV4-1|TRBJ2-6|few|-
TGCGCCAGCAGCCAAGCCCTAGGCGCTACCTCTGGGGCCAACGTCCTGACTTTC
CASSQALGATSGANVLTF
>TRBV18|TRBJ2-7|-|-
TGTGCCAGCTCACCGGGGCCTCCTAACGAGCAGTACTTC
CASSPGPPNEQYF
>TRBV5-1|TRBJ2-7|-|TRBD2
TGCGCCAGCAGCGTTAGCCTGGGTGCGGGGGGCCACTACGAGCAGTACTTC
CASSVSLGAGGHYEQYF
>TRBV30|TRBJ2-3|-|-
TGTGCCTTAAGGGGGTGGACAGATACGCAGTATTTT
CALRGWTDTQYF
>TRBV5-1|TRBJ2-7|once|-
TGCGCCAGCAATCCGGGGTCCTCTGACGAGCAGTACTTC
CASNPGSSDEQYF
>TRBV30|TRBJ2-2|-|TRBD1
TGTGCCTGGAGTGTCAAGGGGGCTGGGACCGGGGAGCTGTTTTTT
CAWSVKGAGTGELFF
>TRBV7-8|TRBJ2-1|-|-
TGTGCCAGCAGCCCCACCCAGGGGTGGTTGAATGAGCAGTTCTTC
CASSPTQGWLNEQFF
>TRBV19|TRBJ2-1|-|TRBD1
TGTGCCAGTAGACTCAGGGGGCTGAATGAGCAGTTCTTC
CASRLRGLNEQFF
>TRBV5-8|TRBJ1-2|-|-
TGTGCCAGCAGCTTTGACTTCTCTTATGGCTACACCTTC
CASSFDFSYGYTF
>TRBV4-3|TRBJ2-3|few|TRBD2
TGCGCCAGCAGCCAGACCTTCGGGACTAGCGACAGCACAGATACGCAGTATTTT
CASSQTFGTSDSTDTQYF
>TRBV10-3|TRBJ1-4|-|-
TGTGCCATCAGTGTTGGGGCCGTGGAAAAACTGTTTTTT
CAISVGAVEKLFF
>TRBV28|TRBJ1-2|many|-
TGTGCCAGCAGTTTTGGCAGTTTAAACTATGGCTACACCTTC
CASSFGSLNYGYTF
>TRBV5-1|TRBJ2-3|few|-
TGCGCCAGCAGCTTGTCACAGGGGAGGACAGATACGCAGTATTTT
CASSLSQGRTDTQYF
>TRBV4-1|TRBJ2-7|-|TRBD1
TGCGCCAGCAGCCAAGCACAGGGGGAGTCCTACGAGCAGTACTTC
CASSQAQGESYEQYF
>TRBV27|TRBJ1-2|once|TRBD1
TGTGCCAGCAGCCCTCAGGGGGCCGACTATGGCTACACCTTC
CASSPQGADYGYTF
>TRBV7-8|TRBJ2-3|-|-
TGTGCCAGCAGCTTAGAAGGGGCTGACACAGATACGCAGTATTTT
CASSLEGADTDTQYF
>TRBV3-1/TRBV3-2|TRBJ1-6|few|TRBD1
TGTGCCAGCAACAAGGGACAGGATGTTTCACCCCTCCACTTT
CASNKGQDVSPLHF
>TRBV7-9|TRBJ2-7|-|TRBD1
TGTGCCAGCAGCGTACAGGGGGCGGGCTACGAGCAGTACTTC
CASSVQGAGYEQYF
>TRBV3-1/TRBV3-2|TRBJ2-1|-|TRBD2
TGTGCCTCACGTCGGGGGGTCCATGAGCAGTTCTTC
CASRRGVHEQFF